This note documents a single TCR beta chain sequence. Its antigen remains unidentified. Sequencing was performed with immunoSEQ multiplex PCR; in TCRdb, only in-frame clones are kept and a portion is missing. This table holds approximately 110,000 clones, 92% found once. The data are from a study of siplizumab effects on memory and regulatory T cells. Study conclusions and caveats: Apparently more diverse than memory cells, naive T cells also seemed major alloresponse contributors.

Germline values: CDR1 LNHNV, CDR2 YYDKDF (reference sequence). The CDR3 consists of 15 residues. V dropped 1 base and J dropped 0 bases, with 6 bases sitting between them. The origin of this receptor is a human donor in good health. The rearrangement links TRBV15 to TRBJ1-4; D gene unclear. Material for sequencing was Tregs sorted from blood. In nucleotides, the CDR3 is TGTGCCACCAGCAGAGCGTCAGCAACTAATGAAAAACTGTTTTTT. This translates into CATSRASATNEKLFF.